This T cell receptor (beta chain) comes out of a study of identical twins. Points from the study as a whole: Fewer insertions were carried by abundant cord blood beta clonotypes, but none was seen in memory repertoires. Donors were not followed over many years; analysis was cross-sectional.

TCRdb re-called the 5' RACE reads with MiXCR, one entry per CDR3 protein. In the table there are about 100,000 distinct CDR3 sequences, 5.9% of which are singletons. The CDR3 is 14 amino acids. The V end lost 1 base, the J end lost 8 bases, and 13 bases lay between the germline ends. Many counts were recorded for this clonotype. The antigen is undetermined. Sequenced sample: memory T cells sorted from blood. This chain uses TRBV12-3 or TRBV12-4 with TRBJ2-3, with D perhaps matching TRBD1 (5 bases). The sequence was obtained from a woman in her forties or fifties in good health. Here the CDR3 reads CASSLGSQGFTQYF. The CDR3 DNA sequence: TGTGCCAGCAGTTTAGGGTCCCAGGGCTTTACGCAGTATTTT.